The 10 T cell receptor beta chains listed next were all sequenced from one sample in a study of regulatory T cells in long-lasting Graves disease. Arm-PCR of CDR3 regions with iRepertoire HTBI primers generated TCR beta libraries. One entry per CDR3 protein results from TCRdb running MiXCR on the multiplex PCR reads. The repertoire includes around 460,000 distinct CDR3 sequences, about 14% of them detected once, and around a sixth sits in the top ten. Indicated time point: newly diagnosed GD, antithyroid drugs for less than 3 months. Extracted PBMC RNA gave rise to the TCR library. The sample also formed part of further work on T cells in Graves' hyperthyroidism and ophthalmopathy.

The material sequenced was peripheral blood mononuclear cells (PBMCs), taken at new diagnosis, from a patient treated with antithyroid drugs. The receptors shown here come from a woman in her fifties or sixties with Graves disease.

This clonotype occurred many times. The V call is TRBV30, the J call TRBJ1-1; D uncertain. The CDR3 spans 17 residues. V lost 2 bases and J 6 bases, leaving 25 bases between the germline ends. Germline loops: CDR1 GTSNPN, CDR2 SVGIG (reference sequence). CDR3 sequence: CAWSPSLDTLGRAEAFF. CDR3 bases: TGTGCCTGGAGTCCGAGCCTAGACACCCTAGGTCGAGCTGAAGCTTTCTTT.

The sample holds a few counts of this clonotype. This chain connects TRBV7-9 to TRBJ2-4; D is possibly TRBD1 (7 bases). The CDR3 sequence is 16 residues long. V was clipped by 5 bases and J by 0 bases, with 14 bases between them. Germline V gene lookup returns CDR1 SEHNR and CDR2 FQNEAQ (reference sequence). CDR3 amino acids: CASSPGQGGAKNIQYF. CDR3 nucleotide sequence: TGTGCCAGCAGCCCTGGGCAGGGGGGAGCCAAAAACATTCAGTACTTC.

Many counts were recorded for this clonotype. V and J are TRBV2 and TRBJ1-2; 9 positions agree with TRBD1. Trimming at V came to 4 bases and at J to 4 bases, leaving 4 bases not matched to a gene. Germline CDR1 reads SNHLY; CDR2 reads FYNNEI. This CDR3 has 14 amino acids. The CDR3 is CASSAGQGSYGYTF. The CDR3 region has the DNA TGTGCCAGCAGTGCGGGACAGGGCTCCTATGGCTACACCTTC.

The sample holds many counts of this clonotype. The CDR3 sequence: CASSAPEYNEQFF. The CDR3 DNA follows: TGTGCCAGCAGCGCCCCCGAATACAATGAGCAGTTCTTC. The chain carries TRBV7-2 and TRBJ2-1; no clear D. The CDR3 totals 13 residues. The germline V and J ends were trimmed by 5 bases and 4 bases, with 9 bases remaining between them. Germline CDR1 SGHTA, CDR2 FQGNSA.

This chain links TRBV6-4 with TRBJ2-5; 13 nucleotides agree with TRBD2. Germline loops: CDR1 MRHNA, CDR2 SNTAGT. J gave up 5 bases and V 7 bases, and 10 bases lay outside the gene matches. The CDR3 is made up of 16 amino acids. Written as DNA, the CDR3 is TGTGCCAGCACTAAAGGACTAGCGGGAGATGGGGAGACCCAGTACTTC. Protein: CASTKGLAGDGETQYF.

This clonotype has a handful of counts. The genes are TRBV6-5 and TRBJ2-7; tentative D call: TRBD2 (7 bases). From germline, CDR1 is MNHEY and CDR2 SVGAGI. This CDR3 is 14 amino acids long. Trimming removed 2 bases at V and 3 bases at J, with 11 bases between. The CDR3 sequence: CASSYKGGYYEQYF. The CDR3 DNA is TGTGCCAGCAGTTACAAGGGGGGGTACTACGAGCAGTACTTC.

This clonotype showed up just a few times. This chain joins TRBV3-1 and TRBJ1-4, with 8 bases aligning to TRBD1. V was pared by 0 bases and J by 8 bases, with 11 bases of the junction left unmatched. This CDR3 spans 17 amino acids. Germline V gene data show CDR1 as LGHDT and CDR2 as YNNKEL (reference sequence). The CDR3 DNA reads TGTGCCAGCAGCCAAGAGTCTCGAACAGGGGGAAGAGAAAAACTGTTTTTT. Protein product: CASSQESRTGGREKLFF.

The chain uses TRBV7-9 and TRBJ2-1; D possibly corresponds to TRBD2 (5 bases). In germline, CDR1 is SEHNR, CDR2 FQNEAQ (reference sequence). V was trimmed by 5 bases and J by 5 bases, leaving 19 bases between them. The CDR3 is made up of 16 amino acids. DNA of the CDR3: TGTGCCAGCAGCCAAGCCGGGGTTAGGACGAACAATGAGCAGTTCTTC. Its translation: CASSQAGVRTNNEQFF.

The chain has TRBV29-1 and TRBJ2-7; 8 bases line up with TRBD1. Trimming cost V 3 bases and J 6 bases; bases outside gene matches: 16. Germline CDR1 SQVTM, CDR2 ANQGSEA. This CDR3 has 16 residues. CDR3 coding DNA: TGCAGCGTTGAGGTGGACAGGGACGAAGGCGGTCTCGAGCAGTACTTC. Residues: CSVEVDRDEGGLEQYF.

Concerning this clonotype: This could be a read error, since a much larger clone is one nucleotide away. The CDR3 sequence: CASSFSETRDNEQFF. CDR3 nucleotides: TGTGCCAGCAGCTTTTCAGAGACTAGGGACAATGAGCAGTTCTTC. J is TRBJ2-1 and V is TRBV7-9; D perhaps matches TRBD2 (6 bases). Germline assignment: CDR1 SEHNR and CDR2 FQNEAQ (reference sequence). The CDR3 is 15 residues long. V was shortened by 3 bases and J by 5 bases, with 14 bases between the two germline ends.